This T cell receptor (beta chain) was recovered during a study of blood T cell repertoires in COVID-19. Study summary: T cells, B-cell-depleted T cells, or PBMCs provided the cDNA or gDNA that served as material.

This table comes from immunoSEQ multiplex PCR, and its TCRdb copy is limited to in-frame clones, with some not included. The table shows about 100,000 clones, with more than 85% occurring only once. The CDR3 has 17 amino acids. V shed 4 bases and J shed 0 bases, with 14 bases lying between them. Germline assignment: CDR1 SGHRS and CDR2 YFSETQ. This chain uses TRBV5-1 with TRBJ1-6; D is unresolved. The TCR was taken from a man aged 25 to 40 in a cohort sampled during active COVID-19. The sample comprised peripheral blood. The CDR3 DNA reads as TGCGCCAGCAGCCCCCGGCCCGCTAGCTCCTATAATTCACCCCTCCACTTT. Its protein is CASSPRPASSYNSPLHF.